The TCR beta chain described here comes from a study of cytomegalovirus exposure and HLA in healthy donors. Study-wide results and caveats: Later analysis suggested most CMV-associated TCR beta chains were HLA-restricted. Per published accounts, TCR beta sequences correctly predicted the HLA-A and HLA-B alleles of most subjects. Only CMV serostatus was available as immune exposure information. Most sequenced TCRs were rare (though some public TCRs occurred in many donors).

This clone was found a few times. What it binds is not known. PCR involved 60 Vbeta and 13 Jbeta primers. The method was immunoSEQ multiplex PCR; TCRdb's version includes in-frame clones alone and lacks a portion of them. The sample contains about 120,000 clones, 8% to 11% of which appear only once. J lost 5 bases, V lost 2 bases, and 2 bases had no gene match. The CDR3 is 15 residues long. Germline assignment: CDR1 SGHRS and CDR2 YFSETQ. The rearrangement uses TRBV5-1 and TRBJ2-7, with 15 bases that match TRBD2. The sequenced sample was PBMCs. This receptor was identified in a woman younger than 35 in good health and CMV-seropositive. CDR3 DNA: TGCGCCAGCAGCTTAGGGACTAGCGGGAGGCACGAGCAGTACTTC. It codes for CASSLGTSGRHEQYF.